This passage covers 28 T cell receptor beta chains from one sample sequenced in a study of blood T cell repertoires in COVID-19. This table comes from immunoSEQ multiplex PCR, and its TCRdb copy is limited to in-frame clones, with some not included. The table records about 310,000 clones, roughly 87% of them present only once. Sequencing was done on a sample of PBMCs or T cells enriched from blood (not recorded which). Receptor source: a woman between 18 and 29 years old who had recovered from COVID-19.

CDR3 in DNA: TGTGCCAGCAGCCTCGGACTAGCGGGGAGGGAGCAGTTCTTC. Encoded protein: CASSLGLAGREQFF. The V and J genes are TRBV7-9 and TRBJ2-1; 12 bases are a match to TRBD2. CDR3 length: 14 residues. Unmatched junction bases numbered 6, after V lost 5 bases and J lost 10 bases. Germline CDR1 reads SEHNR; CDR2 reads FQNEAQ (reference sequence).

The rearrangement joins TRBV3-1 (or the pseudogene TRBV3-2) to TRBJ2-1; TRBD1 matches at 7 bases. The CDR3 spans 15 residues. Losses at the gene ends were 8 bases for V and 4 bases for J; bases not matched to a gene: 11. CDR1 LGHDT and CDR2 YNNKEL come from the germline V gene (reference sequence). The CDR3 bases are TGTGCCAGCGGAATCCGGGACAGTCCTTACAATGAGCAGTTCTTC. Its translation: CASGIRDSPYNEQFF.

This chain's CDR3 is CASSQGLGQGTGYGYTF. DNA for the CDR3: TGCGCCAGCAGCCAGGGCCTTGGACAGGGCACGGGCTATGGCTACACCTTC. This rearrangement joins TRBV4-1 to TRBJ1-2, with 8 bases fitting TRBD1. From germline, CDR1 is MGHRA and CDR2 YSYEKL. The CDR3 loop spans 17 amino acids. V shed 3 bases, J shed 4 bases, and the junction held 13 bases outside the gene matches.

The chain couples TRBV6-6 to TRBJ2-7; 9 bases line up with TRBD1. There are 13 residues in the CDR3. Germline trimming cut 8 bases from V and 2 bases from J; bases unmatched to any gene: 4. The germline V gene has CDR1 MNHNY and CDR2 SVGAGI (reference sequence). Written as DNA, the CDR3 is TGTGCCAGCGTTCGGGACAGGGCCTACGAGCAGTACTTC. This translates into CASVRDRAYEQYF.

J is TRBJ1-1 and V is TRBV4-2; D is unclear. The V end was cut by 3 bases, the J end by 1 base, with 12 bases between. In germline, CDR1 is LGHNA, CDR2 YNFKEQ. The CDR3 loop spans 15 amino acids. Here the CDR3 reads CASSQGSSPNTEAFF. DNA of the CDR3: TGTGCCAGCAGCCAGGGGAGTTCCCCGAACACTGAAGCTTTCTTT.

The chain employs TRBV11-2 and TRBJ2-1; perhaps TRBD1 as D (6 bases). The CDR3 is 14 amino acids. The V end lost 4 bases, the J end lost 6 bases, and 13 bases lay between the germline ends. Germline-derived CDR1 and CDR2 are SGHAT and FQNNGV. Here the CDR3 reads CASSSLDSLNEQFF. For the CDR3, the DNA is TGTGCCAGCAGCTCACTGGACAGCCTCAATGAGCAGTTCTTC. The entire variable domain, with the rest obtained from reference TRBV11-2 and TRBJ2-1, is as follows: EAGVAQSPRYKIIEKRQSVAFWCNPISGHATLYWYQQILGQGPKLLIQFQNNGVVDDSQLPKDRFSAERLKGVDSTLKIQPAKLEDSAVYLCASSSLDSLNEQFFGPGTRLTVL.

The rearrangement links TRBV25-1 to TRBJ2-7; 10 bases are a match to TRBD2. V lost 8 bases, J lost 1 base, and 8 bases stayed unmatched. The CDR3 is made up of 15 amino acids. Germline CDR1 is MGHDK and CDR2 is SYGVNS. The CDR3 loop reads CASSTGTSASYEQYF. The DNA of the CDR3 is TGTGCCAGCTCCACCGGGACTAGCGCTTCCTACGAGCAGTACTTC.

The rearrangement joins TRBV5-1 to TRBJ2-3, with 9 bases aligning to TRBD1. Per the germline V gene, CDR1 is SGHRS and CDR2 is YFSETQ. J lost 7 bases, V lost 6 bases, and 12 bases had no gene match. The CDR3 runs to 15 residues. The CDR3 DNA reads TGCGCCAGCAAACCGGGACAGGGTGAGGGGTATACGCAGTATTTT. Translated, it gives CASKPGQGEGYTQYF.

A word on this clone: This sample also contains other DNA sequences that code for the same CDR3. The chain uses TRBV5-8 and TRBJ1-5, with a tentative D call TRBD1 (6 bases). Deletions cut 2 bases from V and 0 bases from J, with 9 bases between. The CDR3 runs 15 residues. The V gene's germline CDR1 is SGHTS and CDR2 YDEGEE. This CDR3 is CASSLQGYSNQPQHF. The CDR3 DNA sequence: TGTGCCAGCAGCTTACAGGGCTATAGCAATCAGCCCCAGCATTTT.

This sequence joins TRBV6-5 and TRBJ1-6; 7 bases fit TRBD1. V lost 5 bases and J lost 7; bases outside the gene matches: 5. Germline-derived CDR1 and CDR2 are MNHEY and SVGAGI. The CDR3 contains 14 residues. CDR3 sequence: CASSMEGANSPLHF. In nucleotides, the CDR3 is TGTGCCAGCAGTATGGAGGGGGCAAATTCACCCCTCCACTTT.

Here the CDR3 DNA reads TGTGCCAGCAGTTTACCCGGACAGGGTGACCATACAGATACGCAGTATTTT. Residues: CASSLPGQGDHTDTQYF. This chain uses TRBV28 with TRBJ2-3; 8 bases match TRBD1. The CDR3 length is 17 residues. The trim removed 2 bases at V and 3 bases at J, leaving 10 bases unmatched. Looked up from germline, CDR1 is MDHEN and CDR2 is SYDVKM.

J is TRBJ2-7 and V is TRBV7-2; 9 nucleotides line up with TRBD2. Germline V CDR1 and CDR2: SGHTA, FQGNSA. After removal of 4 bases from V and 0 bases from J, the junction contained 10 bases not matched to a gene. This CDR3 comprises 17 residues. CDR3 sequence: CASSYQSGGLPSYEQYF. As DNA, the CDR3 is TGTGCCAGCAGCTATCAAAGCGGGGGGCTACCCTCCTACGAGCAGTACTTC.

The rearrangement joins TRBV9 to TRBJ2-5, with 9 bases lining up with TRBD1. CDR3 length: 14 residues. CDR1 is SGDLS, CDR2 YYNGEE, per germline. V trimming: 3 bases; J trimming: 4 bases; junction bases outside the gene matches: 4. CDR3 bases: TGTGCCAGCAGCGGGACAGGGGCGGCAGAGACCCAGTACTTC. It specifies CASSGTGAAETQYF.

This chain connects TRBV2 to TRBJ2-2; possibly TRBD2 for D (6 bases). CDR3 length: 13 amino acids. Trimming took 3 bases from V and 10 from J, leaving 12 bases between them. Germline CDR1 reads SNHLY; CDR2 reads FYNNEI. CDR3 loop: CASSETEGSELFF. CDR3 DNA: TGTGCCAGCAGTGAGACGGAGGGGTCGGAGCTGTTTTTT.

This clone was picked up one time. The chain couples TRBV28 to TRBJ1-5, with no clear D. Germline assignment: CDR1 MDHEN and CDR2 SYDVKM. Trimming removed 1 base from V and 6 bases from J, with 10 bases in between. The CDR3 loop spans 14 amino acids. This CDR3 reads CASSLFRVAQPQHF. DNA for the CDR3: TGTGCCAGCAGTTTATTTCGAGTTGCTCAGCCCCAGCATTTT.

The CDR3 coding sequence is TGTGCCAGCAGTACCACAGGGAACACTGAAGCTTTCTTT. Amino acids: CASSTTGNTEAFF. V usage is TRBV25-1 and J usage is TRBJ1-1; D is perhaps TRBD1 (5 bases). Trimming pared 5 bases from V and 1 base from J, leaving 8 bases between. The length of the CDR3 is 13 residues. Germline CDR1 reads MGHDK; CDR2 reads SYGVNS.

This clone has just a few counts. The rearrangement links TRBV7-2 to TRBJ2-3; TRBD1 matches at 10 bases. The CDR3 covers 15 residues. V shed 7 bases, J shed 1 base, and the junction held 5 bases outside the gene matches. Germline V gene data show CDR1 as SGHTA and CDR2 as FQGNSA. CDR3 residues: CASNDGTGGTDTQYF. As DNA, the CDR3 is TGTGCCAGCAACGACGGGACAGGGGGCACAGATACGCAGTATTTT.

This chain connects TRBV3-1 (or the pseudogene TRBV3-2) to TRBJ1-1; possible D gene TRBD1, 5 bases. Germline lookup yields CDR1 LGHDT and CDR2 YNNKEL (reference sequence). The V end lost 3 bases, the J end lost 4 bases, and 9 bases lay between the germline ends. The CDR3 is 13 amino acids. CDR3 in amino acids: CASSQRRGTEAFF. The CDR3 region has the DNA TGTGCCAGCAGCCAGCGGAGGGGCACTGAAGCTTTCTTT.

The chain has TRBV6-5 and TRBJ2-7; perhaps TRBD2 as D (6 bases). Trimming pared 0 bases from V and 3 bases from J, leaving 12 bases between. Germline CDR1 is MNHEY and CDR2 is SVGAGI. CDR3 size: 15 residues. The CDR3 nucleotides read TGTGCCAGCAGTTACTCCGGTAGCGGCCACTACGAGCAGTACTTC. This encodes CASSYSGSGHYEQYF.

V and J are TRBV4-3 and TRBJ2-7, with 7 bases matching TRBD2. Germline assignment: CDR1 LGHNA and CDR2 YSLEER. V lost 0 bases to trimming and J lost 1 base; unmatched junction nucleotides: 12. The CDR3 runs to 18 residues. CDR3 bases: TGCGCCAGCAGCCAAGATATTCCCCCGGGAGGCAGGTCCTACGAGCAGTACTTC. Its translation is CASSQDIPPGGRSYEQYF.

The rearrangement links TRBV5-6 to TRBJ2-7; TRBD2 agrees at 8 bases. The junction had 7 bases not matched to a gene; V was cut back by 2 bases and J by 3 bases. The CDR3 extends over 15 amino acids. The germline V gene encodes CDR1 SGHDT and CDR2 YYEEEE. The DNA for the CDR3 is TGTGCCAGCAGCTTCAGCGGGGGTTTCATCTACGAGCAGTACTTC. Translation: CASSFSGGFIYEQYF.

This chain connects TRBV3-1 (or the pseudogene TRBV3-2) to TRBJ2-7; D gene uncertain. There are 16 residues in the CDR3. V lost 3 bases to trimming and J lost 3 bases, with 18 bases between them. Germline CDR1 is LGHDT and CDR2 is YNNKEL (reference sequence). CDR3 in DNA: TGTGCCAGCAGCCATAGAGGCAGAGTCGACCTCTACGAGCAGTACTTC. Translation: CASSHRGRVDLYEQYF.

This sequence joins TRBV19 and TRBJ1-5; D unresolved. V lost 9 bases to trimming and J lost 0 bases, with 24 bases between them. CDR3 size: 18 residues. Per the germline V gene, CDR1 is LNHDA and CDR2 is SQIVND (reference sequence). CDR3 loop: CASHISRVGQYSNQPQHF. The CDR3 DNA follows: TGTGCCAGCCATATCTCGAGGGTCGGGCAATATAGCAATCAGCCCCAGCATTTT. Together with reference TRBV19 and TRBJ1-5, the CDR3 gives the full variable domain: DGGITQSPKYLFRKEGQNVTLSCEQNLNHDAMYWYRQDPGQGLRLIYYSQIVNDFQKGDIAEGYSVSREKKESFPLTVTSAQKNPTAFYLCASHISRVGQYSNQPQHFGDGTRLSIL.

The V call is TRBV4-3, the J call TRBJ1-4; TRBD1 is a possible D gene (5 bases). The V and J ends lost 0 bases and 0 bases respectively, with 11 bases between them. The CDR3 length is 17 residues. Per the germline V gene, CDR1 is LGHNA and CDR2 is YSLEER. The CDR3 loop is CASSQDLGASTNEKLFF. In DNA, the CDR3 is TGCGCCAGCAGCCAAGATCTTGGGGCTTCAACTAATGAAAAACTGTTTTTT.

The V call is TRBV6-2 or TRBV6-3, the J call TRBJ2-3; a weak D match, TRBD1 (5 bases). V lost 2 bases to trimming and J lost 1 base, with 13 bases between them. The CDR3 has 16 amino acids. CDR1 and CDR2 (germline): MNHEY, SVGEGT. The CDR3 is CASSYVGRARTDTQYF. CDR3 coding DNA: TGTGCCAGCAGTTACGTAGGCAGGGCCCGCACAGATACGCAGTATTTT.

This chain uses TRBV2 with TRBJ2-1; D call uncertain. CDR3 length: 15 residues. Germline-derived CDR1 and CDR2 are SNHLY and FYNNEI. With 6 bases removed from V and 8 bases from J, the gap between germline ends came to 20 bases. The DNA of the CDR3 is TGTGCCAGCAGACCCCTCCGAGGCCTGATGGATGAGCAGTTCTTC. Residues: CASRPLRGLMDEQFF.

V is TRBV28 and J is TRBJ1-5; D might be TRBD1 (5 bases). The germline gives CDR1 MDHEN, CDR2 SYDVKM. Between the trimmed V and J ends, which lost 4 bases and 7 bases, there was a span of 17 bases. This CDR3 is built from 15 residues. The CDR3 sequence is CASSWAGGVGQPQHF. The CDR3, as DNA: TGTGCCAGCAGTTGGGCCGGGGGGGTAGGACAGCCCCAGCATTTT.

The J gene is TRBJ2-5, the V gene TRBV6-1, with TRBD1 matching over 12 bases. The CDR3 extends over 18 amino acids. CDR1 MNHNS and CDR2 SASEGT come from the germline V gene. V dropped 0 bases and J dropped 5; count of bases not matched to a gene: 10. This CDR3 reads CASSEAQRDRGLMETQYF. CDR3 nucleotides: TGTGCCAGCAGTGAAGCCCAGAGGGACAGGGGGCTTATGGAGACCCAGTACTTC.